This T cell receptor (beta chain) was sequenced during a study of T cells in Graves' hyperthyroidism and ophthalmopathy. Findings and caveats of the study: By a 13 V-J model, ophthalmopathy was set apart from stable hyperthyroidism. Prediction of ophthalmopathy progression came a median around 6 months pre-onset.

Patients aged 18 to 65 had newly diagnosed hyperthyroidism that had lasted under 2 months. Thyroid ultrasound and orbital computed tomography, with clinical symptoms and serum thyroxine and TRAb, informed diagnoses. The CDR3 sequence is 15 residues long. Germline CDR1 reads SGHRS; CDR2 reads YFSETQ. With 1 base removed from V and 4 bases from J, the gap between germline ends came to 12 bases. RNA transcripts gave rise to amplified TCR beta CDR3 regions. First-round RT-PCR with HTBI primers amplified the TCR CDR3 region. TCRdb itself ran the multiplex PCR reads through MiXCR, one entry per CDR3 protein. The sample records some 400,000 distinct CDR3 sequences, over 11% being singletons. This clonotype was seen many times. Its antigen is still unknown.

Sequencing input: blood. This TCR derives from a woman aged 60-75 years with Graves' hyperthyroidism. This chain joins TRBV5-1 and TRBJ2-1; D is possibly TRBD2 (6 bases). CDR3 DNA: TGCGCCAGCAGCTTGAGTGGGAGGACGTACAATGAGCAGTTCTTC. Translated, it gives CASSLSGRTYNEQFF.